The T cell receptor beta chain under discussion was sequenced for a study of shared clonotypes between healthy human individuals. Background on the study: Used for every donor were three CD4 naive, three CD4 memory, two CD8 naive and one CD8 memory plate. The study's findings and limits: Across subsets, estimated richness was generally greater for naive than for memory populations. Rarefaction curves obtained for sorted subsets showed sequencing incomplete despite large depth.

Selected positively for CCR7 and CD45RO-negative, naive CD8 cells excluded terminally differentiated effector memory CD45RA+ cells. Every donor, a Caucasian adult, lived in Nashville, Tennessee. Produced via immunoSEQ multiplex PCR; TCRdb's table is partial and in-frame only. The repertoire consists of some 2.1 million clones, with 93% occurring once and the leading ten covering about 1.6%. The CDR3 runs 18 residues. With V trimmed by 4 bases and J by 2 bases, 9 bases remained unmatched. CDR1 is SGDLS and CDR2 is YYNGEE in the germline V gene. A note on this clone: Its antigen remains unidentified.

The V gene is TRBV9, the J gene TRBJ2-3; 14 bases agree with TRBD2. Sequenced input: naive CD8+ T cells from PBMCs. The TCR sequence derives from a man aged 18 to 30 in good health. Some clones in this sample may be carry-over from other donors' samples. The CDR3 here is CASSRGSGLAGDTDTQYF. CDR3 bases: TGTGCCAGCAGCCGAGGATCGGGACTAGCGGGAGACACAGATACGCAGTATTTT.